This TCR beta chain emerged from a study of siplizumab effects on memory and regulatory T cells. Study conclusions and caveats: Proliferating Tregs' suppressive function in siplizumab cultures went unconfirmed. A significant reduction in alloreactive sequences traceable to unstimulated CD4+ memory cells was produced by siplizumab. Naive T cells, seemingly more diverse than memory cells, seemed major alloresponse contributors.

With regard to this clone: Antigen specificity is unknown.

The length of the CDR3 is 15 residues. Trimming removed 0 bases from V and 6 bases from J; junction bases left unmatched: 3. Germline CDR1 reads MGHRA; CDR2 reads YSYEKL. Method: immunoSEQ multiplex PCR; TCRdb's copy keeps in-frame clones and lacks some. The sample shows some 100,000 clones, around 92% of them seen only once. J is TRBJ2-7 and V is TRBV4-1, with 12 bases that match TRBD2. Sequencing input: CD4+ T cells sorted from blood. The sequence was collected from a human donor in good health. Some clones in this sample may be carry-over from other donors' samples. This chain's CDR3 is CASSQDLAGGREQYF. In nucleotides, the CDR3 is TGCGCCAGCAGCCAAGATCTAGCGGGAGGGCGCGAGCAGTACTTC.